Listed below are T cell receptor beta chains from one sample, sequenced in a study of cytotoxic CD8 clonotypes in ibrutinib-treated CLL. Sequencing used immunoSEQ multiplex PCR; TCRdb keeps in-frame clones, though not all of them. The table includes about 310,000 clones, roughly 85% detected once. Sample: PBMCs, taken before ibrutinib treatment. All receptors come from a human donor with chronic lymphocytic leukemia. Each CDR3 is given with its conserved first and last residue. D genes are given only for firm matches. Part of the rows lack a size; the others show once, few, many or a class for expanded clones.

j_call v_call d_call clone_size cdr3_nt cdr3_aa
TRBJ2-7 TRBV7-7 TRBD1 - TGTGCCAGCAGCGCAGGACAGGGTTCCTACGAGCAGTACTTC CASSAGQGSYEQYF
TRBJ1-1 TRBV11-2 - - TGTGCCAGCAGCTTAGGGATTGTGGGGCTCCATAATTTTCCTGAAGCTTTCTTT CASSLGIVGLHNFPEAFF
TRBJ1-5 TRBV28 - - TGTGCCAGCAGTGTAAGCAATCAGCCCCAGCATTTT CASSVSNQPQHF
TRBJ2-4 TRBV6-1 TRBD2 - TGTGCCAGCAGATCTAGCGGGAGGAACATTCAGTACTTC CASRSSGRNIQYF
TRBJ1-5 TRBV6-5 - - TGTGCCAGCAGTTACGGGGGTATCGGCAATCAGCCCCAGCATTTT CASSYGGIGNQPQHF
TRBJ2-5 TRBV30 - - TGTGCCTGGAGTGTGGGGACCCAGTACTTC CAWSVGTQYF
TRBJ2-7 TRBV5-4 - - TGTGCCAGCAGCTACAACCTCGCCTACGAGCAGTACTTC CASSYNLAYEQYF
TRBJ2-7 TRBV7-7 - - TGTGCTAGCAGCACCGACAGGTGGAGCGAGCAGTACTTC CASSTDRWSEQYF
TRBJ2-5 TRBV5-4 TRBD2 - TGTGCCAGCAGCTTTAAGACTAGCGGGAGGGCTAGGCAAGAGACCCAGTACTTC CASSFKTSGRARQETQYF
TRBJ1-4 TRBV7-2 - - TGTGCCAGCAGCTTTCTGCCACAGGGTCATGAAAAACTGTTTTTT CASSFLPQGHEKLFF
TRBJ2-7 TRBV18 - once TGTGCCAGCTCACCTCGGACAGCCACTGATCTCTACGAGCAGTACTTC CASSPRTATDLYEQYF
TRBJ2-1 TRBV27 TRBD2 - TGTGCCAGCTTCGCGGGAGTCTCCTACAATGAGCAGTTCTTC CASFAGVSYNEQFF
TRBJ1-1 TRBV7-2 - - TGTGCCAGTTTCGGCAGGACCATGAGGACTGAAGCTTTCTTT CASFGRTMRTEAFF
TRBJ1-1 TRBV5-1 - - TGCGCCAGCAGCCCCGAATTGAACACTGAAGCTTTCTTT CASSPELNTEAFF
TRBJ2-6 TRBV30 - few TGTGCCTGGATATACTCTGGGGCCAACGTCCTGACTTTC CAWIYSGANVLTF
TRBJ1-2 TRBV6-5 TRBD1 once TGTGCCAGCAGTTACTCGAGGCAGGGGGCTACGTCCGGCTACACCTTC CASSYSRQGATSGYTF
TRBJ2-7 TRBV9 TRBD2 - TGTGCCAGCAGCGGCGGACTAGCGGGAAGCGAGCAGTACTTC CASSGGLAGSEQYF
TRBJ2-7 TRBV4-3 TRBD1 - TGCGCCAGCAGCCAATATGGACAGGGAACCCACGAGCAGTACTTC CASSQYGQGTHEQYF
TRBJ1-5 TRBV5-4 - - TGTGCCAGCAGCTTGGACGGGGGTGATCAGCCCCAGCATTTT CASSLDGGDQPQHF
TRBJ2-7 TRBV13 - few TGTGCCAGCAGCCCCCTTTCGGGGCCTCACGAGCAGTACTTC CASSPLSGPHEQYF
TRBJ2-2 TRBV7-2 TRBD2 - TGTGCCAGCAGCTGGACTAGCGGGAGTGGGGAGCTGTTTTTT CASSWTSGSGELFF
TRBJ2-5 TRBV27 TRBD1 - TGTGCCAGGCACAGGGGCCAAGAGACCCAGTACTTC CARHRGQETQYF
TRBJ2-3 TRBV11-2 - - TGTGCCAGCAGCTTAATTAGCGGACAGACAGATACGCAGTATTTT CASSLISGQTDTQYF
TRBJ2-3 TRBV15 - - TGTGCCACCAGCAGAGTCCGGGCTAGCGGCACAGATACGCAGTATTTT CATSRVRASGTDTQYF
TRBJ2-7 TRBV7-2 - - TGTGCCAGCAGCTTAGGCAGCCGCTACGAGCAGTACTTC CASSLGSRYEQYF
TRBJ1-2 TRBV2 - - TGTGCCAGCAGTAACCGGGACAAGTTCACCTTC CASSNRDKFTF
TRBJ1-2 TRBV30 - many TGTGCCCGGGGCCCCCAGCCGGGACGGAGCTATGGCTACACCTTC CARGPQPGRSYGYTF
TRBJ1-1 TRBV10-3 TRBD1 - TGTGCCATCAGCGGGGGGACAGCTGAAAATGAAGCTTTCTTT CAISGGTAENEAFF
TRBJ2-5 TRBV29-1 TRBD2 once TGCAGCGTTGATTTCCTAGCGGGAGGGGAGACCCAGTACTTC CSVDFLAGGETQYF
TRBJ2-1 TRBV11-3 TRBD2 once TGTGCCAGCAGCTTAGCAGGCGGGAGCCGAGAGAATGAGCAGTTCTTC CASSLAGGSRENEQFF
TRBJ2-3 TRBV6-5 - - TGTGCCAGCAGTTACTCGGGAGGTACGCAGTATTTT CASSYSGGTQYF
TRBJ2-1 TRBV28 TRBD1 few TGTGCCAGCAGTTTGCCGGGACAGGGGTCCTACAATGAGCAGTTCTTC CASSLPGQGSYNEQFF
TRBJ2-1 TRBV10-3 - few TGTGCCATCAGTGAATACGATGAGCAGTTCTTC CAISEYDEQFF
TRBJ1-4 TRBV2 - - TGTGCCAGCAGTGTACGAACAGGACAGAATGAAAAACTGTTTTTT CASSVRTGQNEKLFF
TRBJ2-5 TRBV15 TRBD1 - TGTGCCACCAGCAGAGACGGGACAGAAGAGACCCAGTACTTC CATSRDGTEETQYF
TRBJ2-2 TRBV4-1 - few TGCGCCAGCAGCCAAGATCTTGGGTGGACCCGGGAGCTGTTTTTT CASSQDLGWTRELFF
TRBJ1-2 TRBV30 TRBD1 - TGTGCCTTCAGACTCCCGGGACAGGGAATGGTCTATGGCTACACCTTC CAFRLPGQGMVYGYTF
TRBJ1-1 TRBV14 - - TGTGCCAGCAGCCAAATCAGCGGGTGGAGCACTGAAGCTTTCTTT CASSQISGWSTEAFF
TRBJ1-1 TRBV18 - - TGTGCCAGCTCACCACCAGGGGGGTCCACTGAAGCTTTCTTT CASSPPGGSTEAFF
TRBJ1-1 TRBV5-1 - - TGCGCCAGCAGCTTGGCCGAGAACACTGAAGCTTTCTTT CASSLAENTEAFF
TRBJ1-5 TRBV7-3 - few TGTGCCAGCAGCTTAACGTCGGGTCAGCCCCAGCATTTT CASSLTSGQPQHF
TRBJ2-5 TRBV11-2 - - TGTGCCAGCAGCTCTACTAGGGGCAGTAAACAAGAGACCCAGTACTTC CASSSTRGSKQETQYF
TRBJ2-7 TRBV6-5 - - TGTGCCAGCAGGGGGCGGGGAACCTACGAGCAGTACTTC CASRGRGTYEQYF
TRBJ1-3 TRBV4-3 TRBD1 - TGCGCCAGCAGCCAAGATTTCGAGACAGGGGTTTTTAGAAACACCATATATTTT CASSQDFETGVFRNTIYF
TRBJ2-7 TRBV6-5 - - TGTGCCAGCAGTACTGGCTGGGAGCAGTACTTC CASSTGWEQYF
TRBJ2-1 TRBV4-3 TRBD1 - TGCGCCAGCAGCCAACCCGGGACAGGATTCGATGAGCAGTTCTTC CASSQPGTGFDEQFF
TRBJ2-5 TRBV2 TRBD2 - TGTGCCAGCAGATACAGCGGGAGCCAAGAGACCCAGTACTTC CASRYSGSQETQYF
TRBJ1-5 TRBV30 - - TGTGCCTGGAGTGTGGGGCAGAGTAATCAGCCCCAGCATTTT CAWSVGQSNQPQHF
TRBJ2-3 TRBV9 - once TGTGCCAGCAGCCCCGGGGGATGGGGCCATAGCACAGATACGCAGTATTTT CASSPGGWGHSTDTQYF
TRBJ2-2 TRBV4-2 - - TGTGCCAGCAGCCACGAAGTCGCAGCGATCGGGGAGCTGTTTTTT CASSHEVAAIGELFF
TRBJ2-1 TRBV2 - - TGTGCCAGCGGGGGCCTGGGCAATGAGCAGTTCTTC CASGGLGNEQFF
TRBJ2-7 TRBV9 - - TGTGCCAGCAGCTCCACGGACGGTAAAACCTACGAGCAGTACTTC CASSSTDGKTYEQYF